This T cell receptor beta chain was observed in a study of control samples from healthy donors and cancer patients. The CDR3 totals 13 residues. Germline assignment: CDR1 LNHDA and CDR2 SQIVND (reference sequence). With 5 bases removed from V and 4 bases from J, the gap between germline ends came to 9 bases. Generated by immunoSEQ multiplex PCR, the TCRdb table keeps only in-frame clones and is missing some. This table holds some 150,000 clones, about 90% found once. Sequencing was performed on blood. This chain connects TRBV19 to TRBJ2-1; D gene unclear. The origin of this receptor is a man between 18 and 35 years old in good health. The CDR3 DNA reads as TGTGCCAGTAGTCCCCTACCTTACAATGAGCAGTTCTTC. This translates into CASSPLPYNEQFF. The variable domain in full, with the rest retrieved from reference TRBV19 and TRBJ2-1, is DGGITQSPKYLFRKEGQNVTLSCEQNLNHDAMYWYRQDPGQGLRLIYYSQIVNDFQKGDIAEGYSVSREKKESFPLTVTSAQKNPTAFYLCASSPLPYNEQFFGPGTRLTVL.